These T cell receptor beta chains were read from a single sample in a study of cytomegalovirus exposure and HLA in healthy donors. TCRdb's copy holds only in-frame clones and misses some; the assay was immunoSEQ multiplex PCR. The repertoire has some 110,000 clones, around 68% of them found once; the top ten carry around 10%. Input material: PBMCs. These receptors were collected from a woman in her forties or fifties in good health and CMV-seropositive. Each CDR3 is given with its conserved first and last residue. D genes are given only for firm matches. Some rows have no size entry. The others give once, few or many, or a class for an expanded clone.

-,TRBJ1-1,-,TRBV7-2,CASSPDRGGFSTEAFF,TGTGCCAGCAGCCCGGACCGGGGTGGGTTTTCCACTGAAGCTTTCTTT
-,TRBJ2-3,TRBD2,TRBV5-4,CASSRGTSGRGTDTQYF,TGTGCCAGCAGCCGTGGGACTAGCGGGAGGGGAACAGATACGCAGTATTTT
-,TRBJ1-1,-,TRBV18,CASSRVVGAEAFF,TGTGCCAGCTCACGGGTCGTTGGAGCAGAAGCTTTCTTT
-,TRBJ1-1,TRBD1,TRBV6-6,CASSSTGGNTEAFF,TGTGCCAGCAGTTCGACAGGGGGGAACACTGAAGCTTTCTTT
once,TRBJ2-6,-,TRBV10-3,CAISEGRGTGANVLTF,TGTGCCATCAGTGAGGGCAGGGGAACTGGGGCCAACGTCCTGACTTTC
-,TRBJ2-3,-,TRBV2,CASCRRVGADTQYF,TGTGCCAGCTGTCGGAGGGTAGGGGCAGATACGCAGTATTTT
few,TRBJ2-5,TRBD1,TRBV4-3,CASSQDGTGGFETQYF,TGCGCCAGCAGCCAAGACGGGACAGGGGGTTTTGAGACCCAGTACTTC
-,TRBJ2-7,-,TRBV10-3,CAISESGQTYEQYF,TGTGCCATCAGTGAATCCGGACAGACCTACGAGCAGTACTTC
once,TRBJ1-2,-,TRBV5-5,CASSLEGSDGYTF,TGTGCCAGCAGCTTGGAGGGGTCGGATGGCTACACCTTC
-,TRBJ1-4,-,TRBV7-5,CVRSHPGQMDEKLFF,TGTGTCAGAAGCCACCCGGGACAGATGGATGAAAAACTGTTTTTT
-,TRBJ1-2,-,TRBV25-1,CASSESGTYGYTF,TGTGCCAGCAGTGAATCGGGGACATATGGCTACACCTTC